This entry is about one T cell receptor (beta chain). The entry originates in a study of shared clonotypes between healthy human individuals. Sequencing was performed with immunoSEQ multiplex PCR; in TCRdb, only in-frame clones are kept and a portion is missing. The sample has more than 850,000 clones, around 78% seen once. This CDR3 spans 15 amino acids. V lost 5 bases and J lost 0; bases outside the gene matches: 6. Per germline, CDR1 SGHDT and CDR2 YYEEEE. This TCR derives from a man younger than 30 in good health. Some clones in this sample may be carry-over from other donors' samples. Sequencing was done on a sample of memory CD4+ T cells from PBMCs. Indicated subset: CD45RA-negative fraction. The V and J genes are TRBV5-6 and TRBJ2-7; TRBD2 agrees at 9 bases. CDR3 region: CASRRTSAFSYEQYF. DNA of the CDR3: TGTGCCAGCAGGCGGACTAGCGCCTTCTCCTACGAGCAGTACTTC.